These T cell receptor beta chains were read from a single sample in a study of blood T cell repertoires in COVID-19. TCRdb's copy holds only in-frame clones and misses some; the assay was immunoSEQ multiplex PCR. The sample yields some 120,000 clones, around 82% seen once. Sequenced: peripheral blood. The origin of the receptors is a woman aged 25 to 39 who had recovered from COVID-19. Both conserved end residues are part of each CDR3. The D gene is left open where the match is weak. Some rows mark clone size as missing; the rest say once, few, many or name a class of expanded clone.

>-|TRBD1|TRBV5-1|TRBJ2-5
TGCGCCAGCAGGCCCAGGGGACAGGGACATGAGGGAGAGACCCAGTACTTC
CASRPRGQGHEGETQYF
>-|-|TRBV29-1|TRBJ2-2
TGCAGCGTTGAGCCCGCGGGCGGGGCCGGGGAGCTGTTTTTT
CSVEPAGGAGELFF
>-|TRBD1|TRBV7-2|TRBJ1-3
TGTGCCAGCAGCTCACCAGGGGGGACAGGAAACACCATATATTTT
CASSSPGGTGNTIYF
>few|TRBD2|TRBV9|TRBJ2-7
TGTGCCAGCAGCCAGACTAGCGGGAGCCACGAGCAGTACTTC
CASSQTSGSHEQYF
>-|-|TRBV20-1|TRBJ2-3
TGCAGTGCTAGTCGGGGTGTGGGCTTGAGCACAGATACGCAGTATTTT
CSASRGVGLSTDTQYF
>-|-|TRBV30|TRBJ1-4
TGTGCCTGGAGTGTTCAGGAAGGAGAAAAACTGTTTTTT
CAWSVQEGEKLFF
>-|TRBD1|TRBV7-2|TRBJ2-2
TGTGCCAGCAACCTATTGACAGGGGGCACCGGGGAGCTGTTTTTT
CASNLLTGGTGELFF
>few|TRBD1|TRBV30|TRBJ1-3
TGTGCCTGGAGTGTAGGGCGGGGGACAGGGGCTGGAAACACCATATATTTT
CAWSVGRGTGAGNTIYF
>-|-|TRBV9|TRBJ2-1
TGTGCCAGCAGCGTCCGGGACTTATACAATGAGCAGTTCTTC
CASSVRDLYNEQFF
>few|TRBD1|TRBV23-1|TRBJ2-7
TGCGCCAGCAATACATCCGGGACAGGGCGCAACGAGCAGTACTTC
CASNTSGTGRNEQYF
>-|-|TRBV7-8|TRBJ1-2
TGTGCCAGCAGCTTTATAACCGAGGGCCATGGCTACACCTTC
CASSFITEGHGYTF
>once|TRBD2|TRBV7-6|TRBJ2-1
TGTGCCAGCAGCGACCGAGCGGGAGGTAGTTTAAATGAGCAGTTCTTC
CASSDRAGGSLNEQFF
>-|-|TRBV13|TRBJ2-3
TGTGCCAGCAGCTTAGGGACTACCTCAGATACGCAGTATTTT
CASSLGTTSDTQYF
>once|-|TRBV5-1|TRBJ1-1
TGCGCCAGCAGCCCCTCCGAGGGTCAGCGCACTGAAGCTTTCTTT
CASSPSEGQRTEAFF
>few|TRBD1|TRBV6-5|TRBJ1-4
TGTGCCAGCAGTTACTCGAAGGGGGCGTCTAATGAAAAACTGTTTTTT
CASSYSKGASNEKLFF
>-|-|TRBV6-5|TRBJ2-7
TGTGCCACCACGAAGACAGGGAGGTACGAGCAGTACTTC
CATTKTGRYEQYF
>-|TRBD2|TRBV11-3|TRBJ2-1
TGTGCCAGCAGCTTAGACGGGCGGGGGGGCAGATCGCAGTTCTTC
CASSLDGRGGRSQFF
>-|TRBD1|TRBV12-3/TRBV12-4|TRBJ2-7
TGTGCCAGCAGTTCCCCGACAGGGAGTCAGTACTTC
CASSSPTGSQYF
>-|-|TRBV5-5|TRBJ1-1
TGTGCCAGCAGCGTACAACCACCCACAGGGTGGACTGAAGCTTTCTTT
CASSVQPPTGWTEAFF
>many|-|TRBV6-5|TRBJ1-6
TGTGCCAGCAGTTACCTCCCGGGCAGGGAAAATTCACCCCTCCACTTT
CASSYLPGRENSPLHF
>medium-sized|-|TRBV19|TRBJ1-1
TGTGCCAGTAGAATGGACAGTTCTTCTGAAGCTTTCTTT
CASRMDSSSEAFF
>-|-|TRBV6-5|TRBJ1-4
TGTGCCAGCGGGATTCCCGGGACATACGAGGTAGAACTGTTTTTT
CASGIPGTYEVELFF
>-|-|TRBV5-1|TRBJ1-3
TGCGCCAGCAGCTTGCCTGACAGCTCTGGAAACACCATATATTTT
CASSLPDSSGNTIYF
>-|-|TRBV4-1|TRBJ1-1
TGCGCCAGCAGCCAAGCAGGGTCGGCGAATTTAGTTGAAGCTTTCTTT
CASSQAGSANLVEAFF